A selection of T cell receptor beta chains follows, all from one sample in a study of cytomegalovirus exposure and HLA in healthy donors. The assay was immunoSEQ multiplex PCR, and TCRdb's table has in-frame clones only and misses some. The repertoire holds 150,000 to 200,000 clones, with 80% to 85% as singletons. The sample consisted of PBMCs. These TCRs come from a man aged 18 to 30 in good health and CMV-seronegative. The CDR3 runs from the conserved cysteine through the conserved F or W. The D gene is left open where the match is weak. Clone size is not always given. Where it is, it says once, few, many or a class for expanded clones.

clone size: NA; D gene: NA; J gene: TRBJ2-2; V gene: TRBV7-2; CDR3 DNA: TGTGCCAGCAGGCAGGGGCCCGGGGAGCTGTTTTTT; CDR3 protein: CASRQGPGELFF
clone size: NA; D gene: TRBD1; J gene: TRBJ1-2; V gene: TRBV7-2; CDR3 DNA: TGTGCCAGCACCCCGGACAGGGGAAGGGGCTACACCTTC; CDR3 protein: CASTPDRGRGYTF
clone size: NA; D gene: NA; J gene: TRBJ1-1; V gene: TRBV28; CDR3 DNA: TGTGCCAGCAGCCCGACAGAGAACACTGAAGCTTTCTTT; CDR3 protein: CASSPTENTEAFF
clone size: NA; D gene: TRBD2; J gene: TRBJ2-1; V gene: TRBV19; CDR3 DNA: TGTGCCAGTAGTATAGGGAGCGGGAGCTCCTACAATGAGCAGTTCTTC; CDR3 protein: CASSIGSGSSYNEQFF
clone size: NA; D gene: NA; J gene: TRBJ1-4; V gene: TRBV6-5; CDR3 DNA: TGTGCCAGCAAACGGGGGAATGAAAAACTGTTTTTT; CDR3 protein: CASKRGNEKLFF
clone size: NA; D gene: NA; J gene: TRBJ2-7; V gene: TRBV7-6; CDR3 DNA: TGTGCCAGCAGCGCAGGGGTCGAGCAGTACTTC; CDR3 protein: CASSAGVEQYF
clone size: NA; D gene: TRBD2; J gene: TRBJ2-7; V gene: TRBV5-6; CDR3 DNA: TGTGCCAGCAGCTCCCTAGCGGTTATGCTCTCCTACGAGCAGTACTTC; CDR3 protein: CASSSLAVMLSYEQYF
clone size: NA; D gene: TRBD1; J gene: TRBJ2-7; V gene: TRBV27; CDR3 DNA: TGTGCCACCGCCTTGACAGGGGGCCACGAGCAGTACTTC; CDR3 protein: CATALTGGHEQYF
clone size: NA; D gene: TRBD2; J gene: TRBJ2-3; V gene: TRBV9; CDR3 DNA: TGTGCCAGCAGCGTAGAACAGCGGGGGCCTAGCACAGATACGCAGTATTTT; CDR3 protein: CASSVEQRGPSTDTQYF
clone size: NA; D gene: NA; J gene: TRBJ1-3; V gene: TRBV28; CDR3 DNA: TGTGCCAGCAGTTTGCAACTACTGGACAGTTACTCTGGAAACACCATATATTTT; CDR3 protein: CASSLQLLDSYSGNTIYF
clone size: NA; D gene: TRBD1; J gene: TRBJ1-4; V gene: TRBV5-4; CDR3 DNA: TGTGCCAGCAGCTTGCCCCCGGGACAGGGAGACGGTGAAAAACTGTTTTTT; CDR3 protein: CASSLPPGQGDGEKLFF
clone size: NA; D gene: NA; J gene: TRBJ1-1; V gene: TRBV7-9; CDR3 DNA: TGTGCCAGCAGCTTAGTGTGGGGCAGGGATGATATAGCTGAAGCTTTCTTT; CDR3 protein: CASSLVWGRDDIAEAFF
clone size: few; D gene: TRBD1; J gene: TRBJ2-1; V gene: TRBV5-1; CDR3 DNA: TGCGCCAGCAGCTTGTTGAGGGGGCCCTACAATGAGCAGTTCTTC; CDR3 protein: CASSLLRGPYNEQFF
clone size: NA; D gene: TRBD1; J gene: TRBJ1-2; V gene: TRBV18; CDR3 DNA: TGTGCCAGCTCACGCGGACAGGCTTATGGCTACACCTTC; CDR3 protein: CASSRGQAYGYTF
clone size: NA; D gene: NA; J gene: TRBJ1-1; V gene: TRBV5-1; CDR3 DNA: TGCGCCAGCAGGGGGGGGACTATGAACACTGAAGCTTTCTTT; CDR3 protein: CASRGGTMNTEAFF
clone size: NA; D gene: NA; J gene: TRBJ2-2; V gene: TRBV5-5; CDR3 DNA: TGTGCCAGCAGCTTGGCGTCCTGGGAGCTGTTTTTT; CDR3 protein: CASSLASWELFF
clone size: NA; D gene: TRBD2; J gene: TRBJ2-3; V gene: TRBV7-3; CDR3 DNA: TGTGCCAGCAGCTCGGGCGGGGGGATCACAGATACGCAGTATTTT; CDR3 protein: CASSSGGGITDTQYF
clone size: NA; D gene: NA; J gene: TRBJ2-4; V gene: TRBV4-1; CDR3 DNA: TGCGCCAGCAGCCAAGACCCGGTGGCCAAAAACATTCAGTACTTC; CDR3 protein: CASSQDPVAKNIQYF
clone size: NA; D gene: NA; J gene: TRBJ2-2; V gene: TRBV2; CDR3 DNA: TGTGCCAGCAGTAGGCAGGGGAACACCGGGGAGCTGTTTTTT; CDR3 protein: CASSRQGNTGELFF
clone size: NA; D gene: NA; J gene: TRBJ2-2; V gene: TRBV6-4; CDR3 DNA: TGTGCCAGCAGACGAGATTATGCCGGGGAGCTGTTTTTT; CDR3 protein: CASRRDYAGELFF
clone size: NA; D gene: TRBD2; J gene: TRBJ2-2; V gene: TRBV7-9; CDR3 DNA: TGTGCCAGCTCGGGACTAGCGGGAATCGGGGAGCTGTTTTTT; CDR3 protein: CASSGLAGIGELFF
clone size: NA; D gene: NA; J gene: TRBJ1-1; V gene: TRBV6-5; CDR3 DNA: TGTGCCAGCAGAAGAGGCGGGGTCGGTACTAGTGAAGCTTTCTTT; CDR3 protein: CASRRGGVGTSEAFF
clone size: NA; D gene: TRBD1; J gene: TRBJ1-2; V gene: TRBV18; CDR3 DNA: TGTGCCAGCTCACCAATCGGACAGGGGGGTGGCTACACCTTC; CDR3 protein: CASSPIGQGGGYTF
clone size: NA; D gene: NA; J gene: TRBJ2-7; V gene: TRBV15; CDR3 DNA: TGTGCCACCAGCATAGGCCCAGGCCTGTACGAGCAGTACTTC; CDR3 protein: CATSIGPGLYEQYF
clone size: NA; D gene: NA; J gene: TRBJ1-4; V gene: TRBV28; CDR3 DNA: TGTGCCAGCAGTTGGGGACGGGGGGAAAAACTGTTTTTT; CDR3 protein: CASSWGRGEKLFF
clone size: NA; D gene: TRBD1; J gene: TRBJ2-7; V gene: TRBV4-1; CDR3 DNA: TGCGCCAGCAGCTCTACTACCGGACAGGGTGTCTCCTACGAGCAGTACTTC; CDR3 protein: CASSSTTGQGVSYEQYF
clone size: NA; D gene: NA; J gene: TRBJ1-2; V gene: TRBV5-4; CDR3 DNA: TGTGCCAGCAGCCCGGACAGCTATGGCTACACCTTC; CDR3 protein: CASSPDSYGYTF
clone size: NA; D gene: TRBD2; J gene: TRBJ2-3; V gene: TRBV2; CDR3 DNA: TGTGCCAGCAGTGAGACGGCTAGCGGGGGAACAGATACGCAGTATTTT; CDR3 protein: CASSETASGGTDTQYF
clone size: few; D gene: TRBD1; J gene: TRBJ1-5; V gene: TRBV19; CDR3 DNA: TGTGCCAGTAGCCCGACAGGGACTGGTCAGCCCCAGCATTTT; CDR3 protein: CASSPTGTGQPQHF
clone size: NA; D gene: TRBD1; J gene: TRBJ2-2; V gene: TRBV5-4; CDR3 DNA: TGTGCCAGCAGCTCCCGACAGGGGGTAGGGGAGCTGTTTTTT; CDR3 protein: CASSSRQGVGELFF
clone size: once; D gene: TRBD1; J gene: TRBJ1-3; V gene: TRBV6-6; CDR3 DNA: TGTGCCAGCATCGGGACAGCCGACTCTGGAAACACCATATATTTT; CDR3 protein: CASIGTADSGNTIYF
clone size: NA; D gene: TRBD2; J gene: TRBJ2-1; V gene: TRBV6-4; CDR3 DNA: TGTGCCAGCAGTGACGGGACTAGCAATGAGCAGTTCTTC; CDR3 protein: CASSDGTSNEQFF
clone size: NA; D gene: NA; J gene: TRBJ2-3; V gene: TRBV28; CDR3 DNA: TGTGCCAGCACCTTCCCAGGGGAGGGTTCAGATACGCAGTATTTT; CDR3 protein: CASTFPGEGSDTQYF